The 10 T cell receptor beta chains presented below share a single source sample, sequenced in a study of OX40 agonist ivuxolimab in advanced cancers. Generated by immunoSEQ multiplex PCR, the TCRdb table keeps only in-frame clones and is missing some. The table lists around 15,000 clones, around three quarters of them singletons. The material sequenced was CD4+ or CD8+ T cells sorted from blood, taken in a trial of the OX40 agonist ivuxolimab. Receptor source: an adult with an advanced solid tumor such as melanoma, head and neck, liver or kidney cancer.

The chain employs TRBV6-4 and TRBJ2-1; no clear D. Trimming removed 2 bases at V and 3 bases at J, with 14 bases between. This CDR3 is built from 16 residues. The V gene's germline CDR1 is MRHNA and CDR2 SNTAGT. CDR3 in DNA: TGTGCCAGCAGTGACAGGTCCGGTACGGGCTACAATGAGCAGTTCTTC. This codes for CASSDRSGTGYNEQFF.

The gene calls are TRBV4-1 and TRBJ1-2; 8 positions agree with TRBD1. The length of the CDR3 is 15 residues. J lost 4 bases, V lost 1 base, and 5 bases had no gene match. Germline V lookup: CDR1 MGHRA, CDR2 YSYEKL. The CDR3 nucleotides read TGCGCCAGCAGCCAAGCCAGGGGGCGCGGCTATGGCTACACCTTC. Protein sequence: CASSQARGRGYGYTF.

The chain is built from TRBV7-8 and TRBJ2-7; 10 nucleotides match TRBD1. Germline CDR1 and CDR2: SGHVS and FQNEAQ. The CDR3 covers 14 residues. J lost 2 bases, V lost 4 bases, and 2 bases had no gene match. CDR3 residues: CASSSGQGTYEQYF. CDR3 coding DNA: TGTGCCAGCAGCTCGGGACAGGGGACCTACGAGCAGTACTTC.

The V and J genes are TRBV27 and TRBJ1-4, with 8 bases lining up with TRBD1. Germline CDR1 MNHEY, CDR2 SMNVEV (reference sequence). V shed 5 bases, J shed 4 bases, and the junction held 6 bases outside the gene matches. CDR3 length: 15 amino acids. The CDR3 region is CASSAYRGSNEKLFF. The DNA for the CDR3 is TGTGCCAGCAGTGCATACAGGGGGAGTAATGAAAAACTGTTTTTT.

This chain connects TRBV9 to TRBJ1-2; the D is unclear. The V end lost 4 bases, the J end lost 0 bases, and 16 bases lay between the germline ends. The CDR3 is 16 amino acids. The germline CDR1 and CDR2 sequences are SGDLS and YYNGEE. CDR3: CASSPMGSGANYGYTF. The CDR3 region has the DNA TGTGCCAGCAGCCCAATGGGCAGTGGAGCTAACTATGGCTACACCTTC.

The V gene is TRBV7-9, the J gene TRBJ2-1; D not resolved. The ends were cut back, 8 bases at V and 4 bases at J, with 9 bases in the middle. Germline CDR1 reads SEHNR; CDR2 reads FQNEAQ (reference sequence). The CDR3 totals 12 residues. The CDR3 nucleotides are TGTGCCAGCCTCGGAAGTTACAATGAGCAGTTCTTC. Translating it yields CASLGSYNEQFF.

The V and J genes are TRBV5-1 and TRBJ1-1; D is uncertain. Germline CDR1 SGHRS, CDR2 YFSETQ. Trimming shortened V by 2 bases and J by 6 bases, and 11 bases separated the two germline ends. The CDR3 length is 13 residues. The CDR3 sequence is CASSFAGYAEAFF. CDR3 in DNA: TGCGCCAGCAGCTTTGCGGGGTACGCTGAAGCTTTCTTT.

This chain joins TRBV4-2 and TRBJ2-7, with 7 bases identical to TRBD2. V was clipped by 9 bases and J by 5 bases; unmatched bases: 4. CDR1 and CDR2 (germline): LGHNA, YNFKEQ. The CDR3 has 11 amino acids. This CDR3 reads CARGGDHEQYF. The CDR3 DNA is TGTGCCAGGGGAGGGGACCACGAGCAGTACTTC.

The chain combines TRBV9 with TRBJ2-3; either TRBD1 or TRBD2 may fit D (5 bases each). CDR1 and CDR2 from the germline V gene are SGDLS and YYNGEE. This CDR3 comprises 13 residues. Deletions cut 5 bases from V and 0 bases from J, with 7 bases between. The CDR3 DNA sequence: TGTGCCAGCAGTGGGGGAAGCACAGATACGCAGTATTTT. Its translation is CASSGGSTDTQYF.

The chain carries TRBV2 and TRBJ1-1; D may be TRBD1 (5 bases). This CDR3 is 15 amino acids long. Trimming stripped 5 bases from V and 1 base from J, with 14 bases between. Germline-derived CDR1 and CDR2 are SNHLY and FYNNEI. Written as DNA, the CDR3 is TGTGCCAGCAGTCCCAAAAGGGACGAGAACACTGAAGCTTTCTTT. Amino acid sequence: CASSPKRDENTEAFF.